This TCR beta chain was identified in a study of CD8 T cells in Susac syndrome. The CDR3 spans 12 residues. V lost 1 base to trimming and J lost 5 bases, with 6 bases between them. Per germline, CDR1 SGDLS and CDR2 YYNGEE. Random hexamers primed reverse transcription of about 0.45 to 1 ug RNA. By means of immunoSEQ multiplex PCR, TCR beta CDR3 spanning 54 Vbeta and 13 Jbeta underwent amplification. MiXCR was run by TCRdb on the immunoSEQ multiplex PCR reads, yielding one entry per CDR3 protein. Found here are 95,000 to 150,000 distinct CDR3 sequences, roughly 94% of them singletons; the top ten hold 0.25% to 0.3%.

The source material was CD8+ T cells from PBMCs. This TCR came from a human donor with Susac syndrome. The chain carries TRBV9 and TRBJ2-5; D gene uncertain. The DNA for the CDR3 is TGTGCCAGCAGCGTAACCGACGAGACCCAGTACTTC. It encodes CASSVTDETQYF.